This is a list of T cell receptor beta chains from one sample in a study of control samples from healthy donors and cancer patients. Assay: immunoSEQ multiplex PCR; the TCRdb copy retains only in-frame clones and omits some. The table shows 95,000 to 150,000 clones, with about nine tenths occurring only once. Sequenced material: blood. These receptors all come from a man in his forties in good health. CDR3s include the opening cysteine and the closing phenylalanine or tryptophan. A D gene is named only where the DNA matches it firmly. The size of a clone is reported for some rows only, either as once, few or many, or as a class for expanded clones.

>.|.|TRBV3-1/TRBV3-2|TRBJ2-7
CASSLGQLTYEQYF
TGTGCCAGCAGCCTCGGACAGCTTACCTACGAGCAGTACTTC
>.|.|TRBV18|TRBJ1-1
CASDNSQMNTEAFF
TGTGCCAGCGACAACAGCCAGATGAACACTGAAGCTTTCTTT
>.|once|TRBV2|TRBJ1-2
CASSRDKNYGYTF
TGTGCCAGCAGCCGGGACAAGAACTATGGCTACACCTTC
>.|.|TRBV30|TRBJ1-2
CAWSTGLGGYTF
TGTGCCTGGAGTACTGGACTGGGAGGCTACACCTTC
>.|.|TRBV6-2/TRBV6-3|TRBJ2-3
CASSYYLESTDTQYF
TGTGCCAGCAGTTACTATTTGGAGAGCACAGATACGCAGTATTTT
>.|.|TRBV29-1|TRBJ1-3
CSVRAWEVFSGNTIYF
TGCAGCGTTCGTGCCTGGGAGGTATTCTCTGGAAACACCATATATTTT
>.|once|TRBV4-3|TRBJ2-7
CASSQGFGLAGTYEQYF
TGCGCCAGCAGCCAAGGATTCGGTTTAGCAGGGACCTACGAGCAGTACTTC
>TRBD2|.|TRBV11-3|TRBJ2-3
CASSSSGSPIIDTQYF
TGTGCCAGCAGCTCTAGCGGGTCCCCTATTATAGATACGCAGTATTTT
>TRBD1|.|TRBV5-1|TRBJ1-1
CASSLTPGQPSTEAFF
TGCGCCAGCAGCTTGACCCCGGGACAGCCAAGCACTGAAGCTTTCTTT
>.|.|TRBV19|TRBJ2-2
CASSSSSSGELFF
TGTGCCAGTAGTTCCAGTTCTTCCGGGGAGCTGTTTTTT
>TRBD1|.|TRBV3-1/TRBV3-2|TRBJ1-2
CASSLPGQGIGYTF
TGTGCCAGCAGCCTTCCGGGACAGGGAATAGGCTACACCTTC
>.|once|TRBV5-1|TRBJ1-4
CASSQNRVQDEKLFF
TGCGCCAGCAGCCAGAACAGGGTACAGGATGAAAAACTGTTTTTT
>.|.|TRBV29-1|TRBJ2-6
CSVEDRTTGLFSGANVLTF
TGCAGCGTTGAAGACCGAACGACGGGACTCTTCTCTGGGGCCAACGTCCTGACTTTC
>.|once|TRBV10-3|TRBJ1-6
CAISESKGASYNSPLHF
TGTGCCATCAGTGAGTCGAAAGGAGCGAGCTATAATTCACCCCTCCACTTT
>.|.|TRBV21-1|TRBJ1-3
CASSKFLQGGNTIYF
TGTGCCAGCAGCAAATTCTTACAGGGTGGAAACACCATATATTTT
>.|.|TRBV18|TRBJ2-3
CASSPYTNTDTQYF
TGTGCCAGCTCACCCTACACTAACACAGATACGCAGTATTTT
>.|.|TRBV4-3|TRBJ1-6
CASSQGGGSYNSPLHF
TGCGCCAGCAGCCAGGGGGGGGGCTCCTATAATTCACCCCTCCACTTT
>.|.|TRBV9|TRBJ1-2
CASSVGRGSYGYTF
TGTGCCAGCAGCGTAGGCCGGGGTAGCTATGGCTACACCTTC
>.|once|TRBV10-1|TRBJ2-6
CASSEPYTGANVLTF
TGCGCCAGCAGTGAACCTTATACTGGGGCCAACGTCCTGACTTTC
>TRBD2|once|TRBV2|TRBJ2-7
CARGERGPSYEQYF
TGTGCCAGGGGGGAGCGGGGGCCCTCCTACGAGCAGTACTTC
>.|.|TRBV7-9|TRBJ2-1
CASSLLATFYNEQFF
TGTGCCAGCAGCTTGCTAGCGACCTTCTACAATGAGCAGTTCTTC
>.|.|TRBV5-4|TRBJ1-4
CASSLEGRVNEKLFF
TGTGCCAGCAGCTTGGAAGGCCGAGTTAATGAAAAACTGTTTTTT
>.|.|TRBV4-3|TRBJ1-3
CASSQYKGSGNTIYF
TGCGCCAGCAGCCAATACAAGGGCTCTGGAAACACCATATATTTT
>.|.|TRBV18|TRBJ1-5
CASSPVRGGRPQHF
TGTGCCAGCTCACCAGTCCGGGGGGGGAGGCCCCAGCATTTT
>TRBD1|.|TRBV5-1|TRBJ1-2
CASSLVGGTGPNYGYTF
TGCGCCAGCAGCTTGGTGGGGGGGACAGGGCCGAACTATGGCTACACCTTC
>TRBD1|.|TRBV6-5|TRBJ1-6
CASSQFGQGAPLHF
TGTGCCAGCAGCCAGTTTGGACAGGGGGCTCCCCTCCACTTT
>.|.|TRBV13|TRBJ1-2
CASSLQRRDGYTF
TGTGCCAGCAGCTTACAGAGGAGGGATGGCTACACCTTC
>.|.|TRBV6-5|TRBJ2-5
CASRRAGGQETQYF
TGTGCCAGCAGGAGGGCTGGGGGACAAGAGACCCAGTACTTC
>TRBD1|.|TRBV3-1/TRBV3-2|TRBJ1-2
CASSQGDRGGYTF
TGTGCCAGCAGCCAAGGGGACAGGGGTGGCTACACCTTC
>.|.|TRBV6-5|TRBJ2-7
CASSYSNWGHYEQYF
TGTGCCAGCAGTTACTCGAACTGGGGCCACTACGAGCAGTACTTC
>.|.|TRBV4-1|TRBJ1-2
CASSQERRDNYGYTF
TGCGCCAGCAGCCAAGAACGAAGGGATAACTATGGCTACACCTTC
>TRBD1|once|TRBV5-1|TRBJ1-2
CASATGNYGYTF
TGCGCCAGCGCGACAGGGAACTATGGCTACACCTTC
>.|.|TRBV7-8|TRBJ1-1
CASSIPRNRIEAFF
TGTGCCAGCAGCATCCCTCGGAACAGAATTGAAGCTTTCTTT
>TRBD1|.|TRBV5-5|TRBJ2-7
CASSIEPGQLYEQYF
TGTGCCAGCAGCATTGAGCCGGGACAGCTCTACGAGCAGTACTTC
>.|.|TRBV7-2|TRBJ2-1
CASSFTGRFSEQFF
TGTGCCAGCAGCTTTACAGGTAGGTTTAGTGAGCAGTTCTTC
>.|.|TRBV7-3|TRBJ2-5
CASSRDLTETQYF
TGTGCCAGCAGCCGGGACTTGACAGAGACCCAGTACTTC
>TRBD1|.|TRBV9|TRBJ2-6
CASSETGTGSSGANVLTF
TGTGCCAGCAGCGAAACCGGGACAGGGAGCTCTGGGGCCAACGTCCTGACTTTC
>.|.|TRBV11-2|TRBJ1-2
CASTQDRQYGYTF
TGTGCCAGCACCCAAGACAGACAGTATGGCTACACCTTC
>.|.|TRBV4-3|TRBJ2-1
CASSRRTAKNEQFF
TGCGCCAGCAGCCGGAGGACAGCCAAGAATGAGCAGTTCTTC
>TRBD1|.|TRBV5-6|TRBJ2-3
CASSLKVTGAFGTQYF
TGTGCCAGCAGCTTGAAGGTGACAGGGGCCTTTGGTACGCAGTATTTT
>TRBD1|.|TRBV6-5|TRBJ2-1
CASSFGQGNEQFF
TGTGCCAGCAGTTTCGGACAGGGCAATGAGCAGTTCTTC
>.|.|TRBV24-1|TRBJ1-6
CATSLSGSSPLHF
TGTGCCACCAGCCTGTCAGGGAGTTCACCCCTCCACTTT
>TRBD2|once|TRBV19|TRBJ2-7
CASSIAPSGNYEQYF
TGTGCCAGTAGTATAGCCCCTAGCGGGAACTACGAGCAGTACTTC
>TRBD1|.|TRBV9|TRBJ2-5
CASSAPGRPGGETQYF
TGTGCCAGCAGCGCACCGGGACGCCCAGGGGGAGAGACCCAGTACTTC
>.|.|TRBV6-5|TRBJ1-1
CASSSGLDTEAFF
TGTGCCAGCAGTTCAGGACTAGACACTGAAGCTTTCTTT
>TRBD2|.|TRBV6-2/TRBV6-3|TRBJ2-5
CASSYSTGGFETQYF
TGTGCCAGCAGTTACTCGACGGGGGGGTTTGAGACCCAGTACTTC
>TRBD1|.|TRBV7-6|TRBJ2-1
CASSLMEGGRNEQFF
TGTGCCAGCAGCTTAATGGAAGGGGGCAGGAATGAGCAGTTCTTC
>TRBD1|.|TRBV9|TRBJ1-1
CASSGRTGLTEAFF
TGTGCCAGCAGCGGCCGGACAGGGTTAACTGAAGCTTTCTTT
>TRBD2|.|TRBV9|TRBJ2-1
CASSVSGTSGYRHYNEQFF
TGTGCCAGCAGCGTATCGGGGACTAGCGGGTACCGCCACTACAATGAGCAGTTCTTC
>TRBD1|.|TRBV5-1|TRBJ1-1
CASSARTGEGTEAFF
TGCGCCAGCAGCGCCCGGACAGGGGAGGGGACTGAAGCTTTCTTT
>TRBD1|.|TRBV6-5|TRBJ1-2
CASRGTGGYGYTF
TGTGCCAGCAGGGGGACAGGGGGATATGGCTACACCTTC
>.|.|TRBV9|TRBJ2-5
CASSVGAGETQYF
TGTGCCAGCAGCGTAGGTGCTGGGGAGACCCAGTACTTC
>.|.|TRBV5-1|TRBJ2-6
CASTGTPTGANVLTF
TGCGCCAGCACGGGTACACCCACTGGGGCCAACGTCCTGACTTTC
>.|.|TRBV12-3/TRBV12-4|TRBJ1-5
CASSLTSNQPQHF
TGTGCCAGCAGTTTAACCAGCAATCAGCCCCAGCATTTT
>TRBD2|.|TRBV7-6|TRBJ2-3
CASSLEPSGATSTDTQYF
TGTGCCAGCAGCTTAGAACCTAGCGGGGCGACTAGCACAGATACGCAGTATTTT